Sequencing of this T cell receptor (beta chain) was carried out in a study of OX40 agonist ivuxolimab in advanced cancers. Using immunoSEQ multiplex PCR, the repertoire was profiled, and TCRdb retains in-frame clones only, with some absent. The data hold some 58,000 clones, with approximately 86% observed a single time. Germline CDR1 WNHNN, CDR2 SYGVQD (reference sequence). V lost 10 bases and J lost 0, with 12 bases in between. This CDR3 has 13 residues. The source was CD4+ or CD8+ T cells sorted from blood, collected in a trial of the OX40 agonist ivuxolimab. The sequence was collected from an adult with an advanced solid tumor such as melanoma, head and neck, liver or kidney cancer. J is TRBJ1-1 and V is TRBV10-1; D perhaps matches TRBD1 (5 bases). CDR3 protein: CATRLGLNTEAFF. CDR3 coding DNA: TGCGCCACCCGTCTGGGGCTGAACACTGAAGCTTTCTTT.